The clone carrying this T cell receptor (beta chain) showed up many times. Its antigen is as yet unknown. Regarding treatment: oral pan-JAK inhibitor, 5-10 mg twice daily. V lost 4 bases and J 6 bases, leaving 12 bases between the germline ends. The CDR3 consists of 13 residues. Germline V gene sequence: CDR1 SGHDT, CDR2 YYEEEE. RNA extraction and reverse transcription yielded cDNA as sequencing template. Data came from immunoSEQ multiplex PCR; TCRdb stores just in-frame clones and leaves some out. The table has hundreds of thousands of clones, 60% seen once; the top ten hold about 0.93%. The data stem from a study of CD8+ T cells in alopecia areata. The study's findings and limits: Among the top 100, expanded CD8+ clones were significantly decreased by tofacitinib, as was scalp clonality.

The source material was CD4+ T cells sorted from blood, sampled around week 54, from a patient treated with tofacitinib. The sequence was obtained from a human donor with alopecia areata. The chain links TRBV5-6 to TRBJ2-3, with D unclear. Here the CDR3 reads CASSPGGADTQYF. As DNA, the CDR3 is TGTGCCAGCAGCCCGGGTGGTGCGGATACGCAGTATTTT.